The 31 T cell receptor beta chains in this list originate from one sample, sequenced in a study of blood T cell repertoires in COVID-19. The data were produced by immunoSEQ multiplex PCR, yet TCRdb's version contains in-frame clones alone and is incomplete. The table records just over 70,000 clones, around 91% of them present only once. The sequencing input was peripheral blood. The receptors derive from a human donor in a cohort sampled during active COVID-19.

The rearrangement links TRBV5-6 to TRBJ1-6; 8 bases line up with TRBD1. Looked up from germline, CDR1 is SGHDT and CDR2 is YYEEEE. V shed 0 bases, J shed 4 bases, and the junction held 6 bases outside the gene matches. The CDR3 covers 17 residues. This CDR3 reads CASSLGGQDNYNSPLHF. The CDR3 DNA follows: TGTGCCAGCAGCTTGGGGGGACAGGACAATTATAATTCACCCCTCCACTTT.

The chain uses TRBV5-1 and TRBJ2-7, with TRBD2 matching over 8 bases. Germline CDR1 and CDR2: SGHRS and YFSETQ. This CDR3 spans 15 amino acids. The V and J ends lost 4 bases and 3 bases, in that order; junction bases with no gene match: 9. This CDR3 is CASSPGGTGDYEQYF. CDR3 nucleotides: TGCGCCAGCAGCCCGGGAGGGACCGGAGACTACGAGCAGTACTTC.

The chain recombines TRBV28 with TRBJ1-1; 10 bases line up with TRBD1. Germline V CDR1 and CDR2: MDHEN, SYDVKM. V lost 5 bases, J lost 6 bases, and 9 bases stayed unmatched. This CDR3 is 15 amino acids long. CDR3 sequence reads: CASSIPTGGNAEAFF. CDR3 DNA sequence: TGTGCCAGCAGTATACCGACAGGGGGCAATGCTGAAGCTTTCTTT.

The genes are TRBV9 and TRBJ2-6; 13 bases are a match to TRBD2. CDR1 is SGDLS, CDR2 YYNGEE, per germline. The CDR3 has 17 residues. The J segment lost 1 base and the V segment lost 4 bases, leaving 2 bases of the junction unmatched. The DNA of the CDR3 is TGTGCCAGCAGCTCACTAGCGGGGGGGTCTGGGGCCAACGTCCTGACTTTC. The encoded protein is CASSSLAGGSGANVLTF.

The rearrangement joins TRBV6-1 to TRBJ2-1, with D possibly TRBD2 on 6 matching bases. Trimming took 0 bases from V and 1 from J, leaving 7 bases between them. The length of the CDR3 is 15 residues. The V gene's germline CDR1 is MNHNS and CDR2 SASEGT. This CDR3 is CASSEAGGSYNEQFF. In nucleotides, the CDR3 is TGTGCCAGCAGTGAAGCGGGGGGTTCCTACAATGAGCAGTTCTTC.

The CDR3 loop reads CASSEGAPGNTIYF. The CDR3 region has the DNA TGCGCCAGCAGTGAGGGGGCGCCTGGAAACACCATATATTTT. The rearrangement uses TRBV10-2 and TRBJ1-3; D possibly corresponds to TRBD1 (5 bases). This CDR3 is 14 amino acids long. V lost 2 bases and J 2 bases, leaving 7 bases between the germline ends. CDR1 is WSHSY, CDR2 SAAADI, per germline.

The table lists this clone with a count of one. This chain joins TRBV11-3 and TRBJ2-7, with 10 bases matching TRBD1. Germline V gene lookup returns CDR1 SGHNT and CDR2 YENEEA. The CDR3 covers 15 residues. V lost 1 base, J lost 3 bases, and 3 bases stayed unmatched. CDR3 bases: TGTGCCAGCAGCTTAGGGACAGGGGGAGGCTACGAGCAGTACTTC. Protein: CASSLGTGGGYEQYF.

The chain is built from TRBV27 and TRBJ1-4; D is undetermined. Germline V gene sequence: CDR1 MNHEY, CDR2 SMNVEV (reference sequence). Trimming cost V 6 bases and J 8 bases, with 16 bases left between them. The length of the CDR3 is 14 residues. CDR3 residues: CASSPDNLREKLFF. DNA for the CDR3: TGTGCCAGCAGCCCCGACAATTTACGGGAAAAACTGTTTTTT.

The chain combines TRBV4-3 with TRBJ2-7; tentatively, D is TRBD2 (6 bases). Germline V CDR1 and CDR2: LGHNA, YSLEER. V lost 1 base and J lost 2, with 12 bases in between. There are 15 residues in the CDR3. The CDR3 sequence is CASSQGRVAAYEQYF. CDR3 nucleotide sequence: TGCGCCAGCAGCCAAGGGCGGGTAGCGGCCTACGAGCAGTACTTC.

The chain employs TRBV9 and TRBJ1-2; possible D gene TRBD1, 6 bases. Germline CDR1 is SGDLS and CDR2 is YYNGEE. V was clipped by 7 bases and J by 4 bases, with 11 bases between them. The CDR3 is 12 amino acids. CDR3 DNA sequence: TGTGCCAGCCGAGGGGGTTTCTATGGCTACACCTTC. It translates to CASRGGFYGYTF. The full variable domain, rest sourced from reference TRBV9 and TRBJ1-2, is DSGVTQTPKHLITATGQRVTLRCSPRSGDLSVYWYQQSLDQGLQFLIQYYNGEERAKGNILERFSAQQFPDLHSELNLSSLELGDSALYFCASRGGFYGYTFGSGTRLTVV.

The chain has TRBV4-3 and TRBJ1-2; D remains ambiguous. From germline, CDR1 is LGHNA and CDR2 YSLEER. The V and J ends lost 0 bases and 5 bases respectively, with 19 bases between them. This CDR3 comprises 17 residues. CDR3 protein: CASSQDVAQEVGYGYTF. CDR3 nucleotide sequence: TGCGCCAGCAGCCAAGACGTCGCGCAGGAGGTTGGGTATGGCTACACCTTC.

J is TRBJ2-7 and V is TRBV5-6; 7 bases match TRBD1. V was clipped by 5 bases and J by 5 bases; unmatched bases: 16. The CDR3 runs 16 residues. Germline CDR1 and CDR2: SGHDT and YYEEEE. CDR3 bases: TGTGCCAGCAGTCTTGCGACAGGGTATTTGGGGCACGAGCAGTACTTC. Translating it yields CASSLATGYLGHEQYF.

The genes are TRBV19 and TRBJ1-6; 8 bases fit TRBD1. This CDR3 is 15 amino acids long. The junction had 8 bases not matched to a gene; V was cut back by 5 bases and J by 8 bases. CDR1 and CDR2 from the germline V gene are LNHDA and SQIVND (reference sequence). In DNA, the CDR3 is TGTGCCAGTAGTCCAGGACAGGGAGGTGATTCACCCCTCCACTTT. Residues: CASSPGQGGDSPLHF.

The V call is TRBV9, the J call TRBJ1-2, with a weak D call TRBD1 (6 bases). The CDR3 has 18 amino acids. Trimming took 3 bases from V and 2 from J, leaving 23 bases between them. Germline V gene lookup returns CDR1 SGDLS and CDR2 YYNGEE. The CDR3: CASSASPRGGGGNYGYTF. In nucleotides, the CDR3 is TGTGCCAGCAGCGCCTCCCCAAGAGGTGGGGGCGGAAACTATGGCTACACCTTC.

This chain uses TRBV7-9 with TRBJ2-7; D gene ambiguous. This CDR3 has 12 residues. CDR1 and CDR2 from the germline V gene are SEHNR and FQNEAQ (reference sequence). The V end lost 6 bases, the J end lost 7 bases, and 13 bases lay between the germline ends. The CDR3 coding sequence is TGTGCCAGCAGTCCAGATAGCTTTGAGCAGTACTTC. It yields the protein CASSPDSFEQYF.

The chain links TRBV11-2 to TRBJ2-6, with D unresolved. The germline V and J ends were trimmed by 1 base and 2 bases, with 12 bases remaining between them. The CDR3 length is 17 residues. From germline, CDR1 is SGHAT and CDR2 FQNNGV. The CDR3 DNA reads TGTGCCAGCAGCTTAGTTGGCCCCAACCCTGGGGCCAACGTCCTGACTTTC. Protein sequence: CASSLVGPNPGANVLTF.

V gene TRBV5-6 combines with J gene TRBJ1-1; D is perhaps TRBD1 (6 bases). The CDR3 sequence is 16 residues long. V lost 0 bases to trimming and J lost 0 bases, with 12 bases between them. Germline assignment: CDR1 SGHDT and CDR2 YYEEEE. CDR3 in DNA: TGTGCCAGCAGCTTGGGGGGACATACGGTGAACACTGAAGCTTTCTTT. It translates to CASSLGGHTVNTEAFF. Combining the CDR3 with reference TRBV5-6 and TRBJ1-1 gives the whole variable domain DAGVTQSPTHLIKTRGQQVTLRCSPKSGHDTVSWYQQALGQGPQFIFQYYEEEERQRGNFPDRFSGHQFPNYSSELNVNALLLGDSALYLCASSLGGHTVNTEAFFGQGTRLTVV.

V usage is TRBV6-4 and J usage is TRBJ1-1, with 11 bases that match TRBD1. CDR1 is MRHNA and CDR2 is SNTAGT in the germline V gene. The CDR3 is made up of 15 amino acids. V lost 6 bases, J lost 6 bases, and 9 bases stayed unmatched. The CDR3 coding sequence is TGTGCCAGCAGCCCGGGGACAGGGGGATCCCCTGAAGCTTTCTTT. It specifies CASSPGTGGSPEAFF.

As DNA, the CDR3 is TGTGCCTGGAGTGTACGGGGTGGGAATCAGCCCCAGCATTTT. Its translation is CAWSVRGGNQPQHF. V usage is TRBV30 and J usage is TRBJ1-5; D gene unclear. Germline CDR1 is GTSNPN and CDR2 is SVGIG (reference sequence). The germline V and J ends were trimmed by 0 bases and 4 bases, with 10 bases remaining between them. The CDR3 covers 14 residues.

V and J are TRBV6-2 or TRBV6-3 and TRBJ1-1; 8 nucleotides agree with TRBD1. Losses at the gene ends were 0 bases for V and 3 bases for J; bases not matched to a gene: 6. CDR1 and CDR2 (germline): MNHEY, SVGEGT. The CDR3 sequence is 16 residues long. The CDR3 coding sequence is TGTGCCAGCAGTTACTCGGGCCAGGGGGCGCACACTGAAGCTTTCTTT. Residues: CASSYSGQGAHTEAFF.

This clone has a handful of counts. The V gene is TRBV2, the J gene TRBJ2-7, with 9 bases fitting TRBD1. The germline CDR1 and CDR2 sequences are SNHLY and FYNNEI. Trimming took 0 bases from V and 1 from J; bases not matched to a gene: 4. The CDR3 has 16 amino acids. CDR3 residues: CASSEAPGQGSYEQYF. The CDR3 DNA sequence: TGTGCCAGCAGTGAAGCCCCGGGACAGGGATCCTACGAGCAGTACTTC.

The V call is TRBV5-1, the J call TRBJ2-5; 8 positions agree with TRBD2. The CDR3 is 17 amino acids. Trimming took 4 bases from V and 4 from J; bases not matched to a gene: 15. Germline V gene lookup returns CDR1 SGHRS and CDR2 YFSETQ. CDR3 DNA: TGCGCCAGCAGCCACCCACCGCCTAGCGGGTTGGGAGAGACCCAGTACTTC. Residues: CASSHPPPSGLGETQYF.

The chain employs TRBV9 and TRBJ2-7; a possible D gene is TRBD2 (6 bases). The ends were cut back, 4 bases at V and 4 bases at J, with 15 bases in the middle. CDR1 and CDR2 (germline): SGDLS, YYNGEE. CDR3 size: 14 residues. CDR3 DNA: TGTGCCAGCAGCCCCCGGGCTAGCGCGTACGAGCAGTACTTC. It translates to CASSPRASAYEQYF. The full variable domain, with the rest looked up from reference TRBV9 and TRBJ2-7, is DSGVTQTPKHLITATGQRVTLRCSPRSGDLSVYWYQQSLDQGLQFLIQYYNGEERAKGNILERFSAQQFPDLHSELNLSSLELGDSALYFCASSPRASAYEQYFGPGTRLTVT.

The V gene is TRBV27, the J gene TRBJ2-7; TRBD1 matches at 7 bases. This CDR3 is built from 15 residues. Germline lookup yields CDR1 MNHEY and CDR2 SMNVEV (reference sequence). Germline trimming cut 6 bases from V and 1 base from J; bases unmatched to any gene: 9. This chain's CDR3 is CASRLRVGQSYEQYF. The CDR3, as DNA: TGTGCCAGCAGACTCAGGGTGGGACAGTCCTACGAGCAGTACTTC.

The chain combines TRBV29-1 with TRBJ1-2; D not certain. The CDR3 runs to 11 residues. Per germline, CDR1 SQVTM and CDR2 ANQGSEA. Trimming removed 3 bases at V and 8 bases at J, with 10 bases between. In DNA form, the CDR3 reads TGCAGCGTTGATGAGGCGGTGGGCTACACCTTC. Its protein product is CSVDEAVGYTF.

The chain uses TRBV15 and TRBJ1-2, with D perhaps matching TRBD1 (5 bases). The CDR3 spans 15 residues. V dropped 5 bases and J dropped 0 bases, with 13 bases sitting between them. Germline CDR1 reads LNHNV; CDR2 reads YYDKDF (reference sequence). The CDR3 loop reads CATSGVGGTNYGYTF. The CDR3 coding sequence is TGTGCCACCAGCGGGGTCGGGGGGACTAACTATGGCTACACCTTC.

This rearrangement joins TRBV11-2 to TRBJ2-7, with D maybe TRBD2 (5 bases). The CDR3 is made up of 14 amino acids. Trimming took 4 bases from V and 1 from J, leaving 11 bases between them. CDR1 is SGHAT, CDR2 FQNNGV, per germline. The CDR3 bases are TGTGCCAGCAGCTCCTACCGGGGATCCTACGAGCAGTACTTC. It yields the protein CASSSYRGSYEQYF.

V and J are TRBV30 and TRBJ2-7, with TRBD1 as a possible D gene (5 bases). This CDR3 is 13 amino acids long. Trimming took off 2 bases at V and 3 bases at J, with 11 bases between the two ends. Germline lookup yields CDR1 GTSNPN and CDR2 SVGIG (reference sequence). The DNA for the CDR3 is TGTGCCTGGAGTCGTGGGCAGGGCTACGAGCAGTACTTC. It specifies CAWSRGQGYEQYF.

The chain uses TRBV10-1 and TRBJ1-2; D unresolved. The CDR3 totals 13 residues. Deletions cut 2 bases from V and 0 bases from J, with 4 bases between. CDR1 is WNHNN, CDR2 SYGVQD, per germline (reference sequence). DNA of the CDR3: TGCGCCAGCAGTGAGACAGCTAACTATGGCTACACCTTC. The encoded protein is CASSETANYGYTF.

This clone is a singleton in its sample. The genes are TRBV9 and TRBJ2-7; a weak D match, TRBD2 (7 bases). This CDR3 is built from 14 residues. Trimming removed 0 bases at V and 2 bases at J, with 9 bases between. The V gene's germline CDR1 is SGDLS and CDR2 YYNGEE. The CDR3, as DNA: TGTGCCAGCAGCGTAGCGGGGGGCCCCTACGAGCAGTACTTC. It encodes CASSVAGGPYEQYF.

The sample holds one count of this clone. The gene calls are TRBV4-2 and TRBJ2-7, with 7 nucleotides matching TRBD1. J lost 0 bases, V lost 4 bases, and 6 bases had no gene match. This CDR3 comprises 15 residues. Germline V gene lookup returns CDR1 LGHNA and CDR2 YNFKEQ. The DNA of the CDR3 is TGTGCCAGCAGCCCTAACAGGGGCTTCTCCTACGAGCAGTACTTC. This sequence encodes CASSPNRGFSYEQYF.